This section outlines one T cell receptor (beta chain) sequence together with its context. The antigen remains unidentified. The treatment is: approximately nine-day PBMC culture with coronavirus spike peptide pools or control peptides (ViraFEST assay). Gathering of the CD4+ T cells, from the unexposed donor, took place before the COVID-19 pandemic (2011-2018). The sample originates from a study of vaccination and CD4 T cells after COVID-19. The wider study: Each person enrolled got two BNT162b2 or mRNA-1273 vaccine doses. Investigators drew the post-COVID samples a median around 93 days after diagnosis, with a range of 35 to 161.

Cultured CD4+ T-cell DNA underwent Oncomine TCR Beta short-read sequencing. TCRdb independently ran MiXCR on the PCR reads; one entry per CDR3 protein. The table lists about 6,500 distinct CDR3 sequences, roughly 44% of them singletons. This CDR3 contains 14 residues. The germline V gene encodes CDR1 GTSNPN and CDR2 SVGIG (reference sequence). The V end lost 4 bases, the J end lost 4 bases, and 16 bases lay between the germline ends. J is TRBJ2-5 and V is TRBV30; a possible D gene is TRBD1 (6 bases). The material sequenced was CD4+ T cells from blood, cultured in vitro. This clonotype was obtained from a human donor in good health. Written as DNA, the CDR3 is TGTGCCTGGAATCGAGGGTTAGGGGGAGAGACCCAGTACTTC. Translated: CAWNRGLGGETQYF.